This T cell receptor beta chain was recorded in a study of cytomegalovirus exposure and HLA in healthy donors. This clone occurred a few times. The PCR ran on 60 Vbeta and 13 Jbeta primers. Profiling relied on immunoSEQ multiplex PCR, and the TCRdb table lists in-frame clones only, not all of them. The sample gives some 90,000 clones, 55% to 75% of which show up once; less than 2.5% is in the top ten. From germline, CDR1 is MNHEY and CDR2 SMNVEV (reference sequence). V was shortened by 6 bases and J by 7 bases, with 10 bases between the two germline ends. The CDR3 runs 11 residues. The V and J genes are TRBV27 and TRBJ2-7; a possible D gene is TRBD2 (5 bases). Material: PBMCs. The receptor comes from a man aged 45-60 years in good health and CMV-seronegative. As DNA, the CDR3 is TGTGCCAGCAGGGCGGGTCGGGAGCAGTACTTC. This translates into CASRAGREQYF.